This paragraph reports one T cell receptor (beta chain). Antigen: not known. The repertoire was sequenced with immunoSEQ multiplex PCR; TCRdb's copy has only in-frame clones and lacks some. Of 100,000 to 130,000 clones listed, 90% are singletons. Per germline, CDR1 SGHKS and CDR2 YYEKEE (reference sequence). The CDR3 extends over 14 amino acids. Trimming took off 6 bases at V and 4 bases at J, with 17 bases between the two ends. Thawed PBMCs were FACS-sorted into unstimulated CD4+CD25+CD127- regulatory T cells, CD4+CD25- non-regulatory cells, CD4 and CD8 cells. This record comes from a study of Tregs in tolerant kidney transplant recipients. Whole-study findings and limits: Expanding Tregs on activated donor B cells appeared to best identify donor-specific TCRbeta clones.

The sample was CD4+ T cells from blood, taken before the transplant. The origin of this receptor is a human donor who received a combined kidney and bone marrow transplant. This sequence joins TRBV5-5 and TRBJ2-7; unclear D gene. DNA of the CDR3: TGTGCCAGCAACCGGTGGCTAGACCTTTACGAGCAGTACTTC. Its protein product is CASNRWLDLYEQYF.